Following are 17 T cell receptor beta chains from one sample sequenced in a study of memory CD4+ T cells and cytomegalovirus serostatus. The data were produced by immunoSEQ multiplex PCR, yet TCRdb's version contains in-frame clones alone and is incomplete. The table has under 45,000 clones, 75% to 85% seen once. Single viable CD3+CD4+CD8-CD45RO+ cells were sorted as the memory CD4+ T cells. The material sequenced was memory CD4+ T cells from blood. The origin of the receptors is an adult in good health and CMV-seronegative.

The chain links TRBV29-1 to TRBJ1-1, with TRBD1 matching 7 bases. Per the germline V gene, CDR1 is SQVTM and CDR2 is ANQGSEA. The CDR3 sequence is 14 residues long. With V trimmed by 3 bases and J by 0 bases, 4 bases remained unmatched. The DNA of the CDR3 is TGCAGCGTTGATAAACAGGGGCTGAACACTGAAGCTTTCTTT. Translating it yields CSVDKQGLNTEAFF.

The CDR3 DNA sequence: TGTGCCAGCAGCGGGCTGTCTAGCAATCAGCCCCAGCATTTT. Its translation: CASSGLSSNQPQHF. The genes are TRBV7-8 and TRBJ1-5; D remains unclear. The CDR3 is 14 amino acids. Germline CDR1 is SGHVS and CDR2 is FQNEAQ. Trimming took off 5 bases at V and 0 bases at J, with 8 bases between the two ends.

The chain is built from TRBV5-1 and TRBJ2-5, with D perhaps TRBD2 (6 bases). In germline, CDR1 is SGHRS, CDR2 YFSETQ. CDR3 length: 14 amino acids. V was pared by 0 bases and J by 2 bases, with 8 bases between. The DNA of the CDR3 is TGCGCCAGCAGCTTGGGCAGCGGGCAAGAGACCCAGTACTTC. Residues: CASSLGSGQETQYF.

This clone was recorded a few times. V gene TRBV10-2 combines with J gene TRBJ2-3, with D possibly being TRBD1 or TRBD2 (5 bases each). This CDR3 comprises 20 residues. Germline V gives CDR1 WSHSY, CDR2 SAAADI. Trimming cost V 6 bases and J 6 bases, with 34 bases left between them. For the CDR3, the DNA is TGCGCCAGCAGACCAGTGGGGAGCCAGGGTACGTCCAAAAAAAGGGATACGCAGTATTTT. Amino acid sequence: CASRPVGSQGTSKKRDTQYF.

V gene TRBV20-1 combines with J gene TRBJ1-2; TRBD1 matches at 7 bases. There are 11 residues in the CDR3. Germline values: CDR1 DFQATT, CDR2 SNEGSKA (reference sequence). V was clipped by 6 bases and J by 7 bases; unmatched bases: 5. The CDR3 region has the DNA TGCAGTGCCAAACAGGGGACTGGCTACACCTTC. Translated: CSAKQGTGYTF.

The chain couples TRBV5-1 to TRBJ1-1, with 7 bases that match TRBD1. Germline V gene data show CDR1 as SGHRS and CDR2 as YFSETQ. The V gene end was trimmed by 0 bases and the J gene end by 3 bases; junction bases not matched to a gene: 8. CDR3 length equals 16 residues. For the CDR3, the DNA is TGCGCCAGCAGCTTGGCCGGGGCAGGGGGGTACACTGAAGCTTTCTTT. Translating gives CASSLAGAGGYTEAFF.

A word on this clone: A junction end diverges from the germline sequence, so it may reflect a read error. The V call is TRBV9, the J call TRBJ1-1, with D uncertain. This CDR3 is 14 amino acids long. Germline loops: CDR1 SGDLS, CDR2 YYNGEE. CDR3 residues: CASSVGPAESEPFF. The DNA of the CDR3 is TGTGCCAGCAGCGTCGGCCCGGCCGAGAGTGAACCTTTCTTT.

This clone was observed once. The CDR3 nucleotides read TGTGCCAGCAGTTTGGGACAGGGGGCCCACGAGCAGTACTTC. It translates to CASSLGQGAHEQYF. The rearrangement links TRBV2 to TRBJ2-7, with TRBD1 identical over 12 bases. This CDR3 is built from 14 residues. Per the germline V gene, CDR1 is SNHLY and CDR2 is FYNNEI. Losses at the gene ends were 5 bases for V and 5 bases for J; bases not matched to a gene: 4.

This clone is labeled as medium-sized. The chain recombines TRBV2 with TRBJ2-3, with D unresolved. Germline CDR1 and CDR2: SNHLY and FYNNEI. V lost 7 bases, J lost 0 bases, and 8 bases lay in between. This CDR3 spans 13 amino acids. For the CDR3, the DNA is TGTGCCAGCAACACTGCTAGCACAGATACGCAGTATTTT. Protein: CASNTASTDTQYF.

This clone was counted between two and nine times. This chain connects TRBV25-1 to TRBJ1-2; possibly TRBD1 for D (5 bases). From germline, CDR1 is MGHDK and CDR2 SYGVNS. The CDR3 has 15 residues. V lost 2 bases and J 4 bases, leaving 14 bases between the germline ends. This CDR3 is CASSEKSRDPYGYTF. CDR3 DNA: TGTGCCAGCAGTGAAAAATCCAGGGACCCCTATGGCTACACCTTC.

The gene calls are TRBV5-1 and TRBJ2-7; D gene ambiguous. Germline CDR1 is SGHRS and CDR2 is YFSETQ. The CDR3 runs to 12 residues. Trimming took off 0 bases at V and 4 bases at J, with 5 bases between the two ends. DNA for the CDR3: TGCGCCAGCAGCTTGGAAGGTTACGAGCAGTACTTC. The encoded protein is CASSLEGYEQYF.

The chain recombines TRBV7-2 with TRBJ2-5, with D uncertain. In germline, CDR1 is SGHTA, CDR2 FQGNSA. V was shortened by 1 base and J by 4 bases, with 4 bases between the two germline ends. This CDR3 comprises 12 residues. For the CDR3, the DNA is TGTGCCAGCAGCTTAGAGGCAGAGACCCAGTACTTC. Amino acid sequence: CASSLEAETQYF. Full variable domain (rest looked up from reference TRBV7-2 and TRBJ2-5): GAGVSQSPSNKVTEKGKDVELRCDPISGHTALYWYRQSLGQGLEFLIYFQGNSAPDKSGLPSDRFSAERTGGSVSTLTIQRTQQEDSAVYLCASSLEAETQYFGPGTRLLVL.

CDR3 region: CAISESGTGSYGYTF. The CDR3 nucleotides are TGTGCCATCAGTGAGTCAGGAACAGGTAGCTATGGCTACACCTTC. The chain recombines TRBV10-3 with TRBJ1-2; D perhaps matches TRBD1 (5 bases). Germline CDR1 ENHRY, CDR2 SYGVKD. This CDR3 is built from 15 residues. V was cut by 0 bases and J by 4 bases, with 12 bases left in between.

The chain carries TRBV15 and TRBJ1-6; D unclear. The germline V gene has CDR1 LNHNV and CDR2 YYDKDF (reference sequence). The CDR3 loop spans 13 amino acids. V gave up 1 base and J gave up 7 bases, with 5 bases separating them. The CDR3 coding sequence is TGTGCCACCAGCAGAGGCCGGAATTCACCCCTCCACTTT. Residues: CATSRGRNSPLHF. Filled out from reference TRBV15 and TRBJ1-6, the complete variable domain reads DAMVIQNPRYQVTQFGKPVTLSCSQTLNHNVMYWYQQKSSQAPKLLFHYYDKDFNNEADTPDNFQSRRPNTSFCFLDIRSPGLGDTAMYLCATSRGRNSPLHFGNGTRLTVT.

The chain uses TRBV5-1 and TRBJ2-1, with 12 bases fitting TRBD2. The CDR3 totals 15 residues. Germline V gives CDR1 SGHRS, CDR2 YFSETQ. V gave up 4 bases and J gave up 4 bases; unmatched junction bases: 3. CDR3: CASSTTSGSYNEQFF. CDR3 DNA sequence: TGCGCCAGCAGCACGACTAGCGGGAGTTACAATGAGCAGTTCTTC.

CDR3 region: CASSLEKGLTVEQYF. The DNA for the CDR3 is TGCGCCAGCAGCTTGGAAAAGGGTTTGACGGTCGAGCAGTACTTC. This chain joins TRBV5-1 and TRBJ2-7, with D hard to call. Germline values: CDR1 SGHRS, CDR2 YFSETQ. V was cut by 0 bases and J by 6 bases, with 16 bases left in between. This CDR3 contains 15 residues.

The V and J genes are TRBV7-2 and TRBJ2-2, with D perhaps TRBD2 (5 bases). Germline V CDR1 and CDR2: SGHTA, FQGNSA. This CDR3 comprises 14 residues. The V gene lost 5 bases and the J gene lost 1 base, with 8 bases spanning the gap. The CDR3 DNA reads TGTGCCAGCAGCCCACGGGGGAACACCGGGGAGCTGTTTTTT. Translation gives CASSPRGNTGELFF. Together with reference TRBV7-2 and TRBJ2-2, the CDR3 gives the full variable domain: GAGVSQSPSNKVTEKGKDVELRCDPISGHTALYWYRQSLGQGLEFLIYFQGNSAPDKSGLPSDRFSAERTGGSVSTLTIQRTQQEDSAVYLCASSPRGNTGELFFGEGSRLTVL.